The rows below give T cell receptor beta chains drawn from one sample of a study of tumor-infiltrating lymphocytes in primary liver carcinoma. TCRdb processed the multiplex PCR reads anew with MiXCR; each CDR3 protein has one entry. The table includes 300,000 to 400,000 distinct CDR3 sequences, less than 75% detected once. Sequenced material: peripheral blood. These receptor sequences come from a man aged 40-55 years with primary liver carcinoma and hepatitis B virus infection. Both conserved end residues are part of each CDR3.

CDR3 length: 12; J gene: TRBJ2-1; V gene: TRBV10-3; CDR3 protein: CAIRSLGGEQFF
CDR3 length: 14; J gene: TRBJ2-7; V gene: TRBV12-3/TRBV12-4; CDR3 protein: CASTPPGRNYEQYF
CDR3 length: 14; J gene: TRBJ2-7; V gene: TRBV6-6; CDR3 protein: CASSPTGGFYNQYF
CDR3 length: 13; J gene: TRBJ2-7; V gene: TRBV6-2/TRBV6-3; CDR3 protein: CAGSFDSSYEQYF
CDR3 length: 15; J gene: TRBJ2-2; V gene: TRBV4-2; CDR3 protein: CVNSRGLAGSGELFF
CDR3 length: 16; J gene: TRBJ2-1; V gene: TRBV12-3/TRBV12-4; CDR3 protein: CASSRTSGRGGDEQFF
CDR3 length: 13; J gene: TRBJ2-2; V gene: TRBV12-3/TRBV12-4; CDR3 protein: CASRPENTGELFF
CDR3 length: 12; J gene: TRBJ1-2; V gene: TRBV5-5; CDR3 protein: CASNLNFYGYTF
CDR3 length: 13; J gene: TRBJ2-7; V gene: TRBV6-1; CDR3 protein: CASSEGGGREQYF
CDR3 length: 13; J gene: TRBJ2-7; V gene: TRBV6-5; CDR3 protein: CASSYMGSHEQYF
CDR3 length: 14; J gene: TRBJ2-7; V gene: TRBV30; CDR3 protein: CAWEGPESSYEQYF
CDR3 length: 16; J gene: TRBJ1-4; V gene: TRBV4-3; CDR3 protein: CASRQDAPGVNEKLFF